What follows is one T cell receptor (beta chain) and its context. Germline CDR1 is MDHEN and CDR2 is SYDVKM. The CDR3 contains 12 residues. With 5 bases removed from V and 7 bases from J, the gap between germline ends came to 11 bases. These data come from a study of T cell responses to AZD1222 COVID-19 vaccine. TCRdb keeps only in-frame clones here, not all; method: immunoSEQ multiplex PCR. The table has under 200,000 clones, roughly nine tenths seen once. The chain is built from TRBV28 and TRBJ1-1, with D uncertain. The TCR sequence derives from an adult in good health. Sequenced material: peripheral blood, taken on day 0 of AZD1222 vaccination. The DNA for the CDR3 is TGTGCCAGCAGTCCCCACTGGGATGAAGCTTTCTTT. Translated: CASSPHWDEAFF.